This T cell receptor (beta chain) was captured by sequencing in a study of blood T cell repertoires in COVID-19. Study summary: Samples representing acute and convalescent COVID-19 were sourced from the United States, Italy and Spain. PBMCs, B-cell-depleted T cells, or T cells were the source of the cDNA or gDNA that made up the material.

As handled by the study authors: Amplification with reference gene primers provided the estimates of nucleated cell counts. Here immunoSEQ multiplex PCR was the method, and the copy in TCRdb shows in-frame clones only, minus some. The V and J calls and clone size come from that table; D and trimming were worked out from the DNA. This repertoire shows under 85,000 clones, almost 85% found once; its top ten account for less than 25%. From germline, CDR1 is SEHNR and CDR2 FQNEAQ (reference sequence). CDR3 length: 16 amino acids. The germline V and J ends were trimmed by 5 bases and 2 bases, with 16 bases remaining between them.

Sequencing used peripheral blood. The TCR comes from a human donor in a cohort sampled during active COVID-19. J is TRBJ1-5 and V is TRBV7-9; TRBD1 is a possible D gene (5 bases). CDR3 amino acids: CASSPGGTGGNQPQHF. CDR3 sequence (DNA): TGTGCCAGCAGCCCGGGGGGGACCGGGGGCAATCAGCCCCAGCATTTT.